The 26 T cell receptor beta chains below were found in one sample sequenced in a study of neurological immune-mediated disorders. TCRdb processed the 5' RACE reads anew with MiXCR; each CDR3 protein has one entry. The sample shows about 43,000 distinct CDR3 sequences, about 13% of them seen only once. The sample taken for sequencing was PBMCs. Receptors were obtained from a female donor in good health.

The chain uses TRBV11-2 and TRBJ1-3; 8 bases are shared with TRBD1. Germline V gene sequence: CDR1 SGHAT, CDR2 FQNNGV. V dropped 2 bases and J dropped 2; count of bases not matched to a gene: 2. The CDR3 length is 15 residues. The CDR3 region is CASSLTGGTGNTIYF. In nucleotides, the CDR3 is TGTGCCAGCAGCTTAACAGGGGGAACTGGAAACACCATATATTTT.

This clonotype was picked up many times. The chain recombines TRBV11-2 with TRBJ1-1; D call uncertain. V shed 4 bases and J shed 0 bases, with 24 bases lying between them. This CDR3 comprises 19 residues. Germline CDR1 reads SGHAT; CDR2 reads FQNNGV. The CDR3 coding sequence is TGTGCCAGCAGCTCCTTTACACGAAACGGGGTTTTCATGAACACTGAAGCTTTCTTT. It is translated as CASSSFTRNGVFMNTEAFF.

At least ten counts were recorded for this clonotype. This chain joins TRBV3-1 and TRBJ1-6; D gene uncertain. V lost 0 bases, J lost 7 bases, and 4 bases lay in between. CDR1 and CDR2 from the germline V gene are LGHDT and YNNKEL (reference sequence). The CDR3 has 13 amino acids. CDR3 residues: CASSQDWNSPLHF. The CDR3 DNA sequence: TGTGCCAGCAGCCAAGATTGGAATTCACCCCTCCACTTT.

In its sample, this clonotype was seen many times. This sequence joins TRBV20-1 and TRBJ2-2; 10 positions agree with TRBD2. CDR1 is DFQATT, CDR2 SNEGSKA, per germline (reference sequence). Trimming removed 6 bases from V and 1 base from J; junction bases left unmatched: 5. CDR3 length: 15 residues. This chain's CDR3 is CSAGASGRNTGELFF. The CDR3 DNA reads as TGCAGTGCCGGTGCTAGCGGGAGGAACACCGGGGAGCTGTTTTTT.

This clonotype was seen at least ten times. The chain joins TRBV29-1 to TRBJ2-7; possibly TRBD2 for D (5 bases). Trimming pared 3 bases from V and 6 bases from J, leaving 24 bases between. The germline CDR1 and CDR2 sequences are SQVTM and ANQGSEA. The length of the CDR3 is 16 residues. The CDR3, as DNA: TGCAGCGTTGATTTAAGGAGCGGAGGCCTCCCTCGCGAGCAGTACTTC. Protein product: CSVDLRSGGLPREQYF.

The sample holds many counts of this clonotype. This rearrangement joins TRBV20-1 to TRBJ2-7; 9 positions match TRBD1. This CDR3 contains 15 residues. Germline loops: CDR1 DFQATT, CDR2 SNEGSKA (reference sequence). Trimming removed 0 bases from V and 2 bases from J; junction bases left unmatched: 5. The CDR3 region has the DNA TGCAGTGCTAGAGATGAGGGACAGGGAACCTACGAGCAGTACTTC. As protein: CSARDEGQGTYEQYF.

This clonotype showed up many times. V and J are TRBV5-4 and TRBJ1-4, with D hard to call. The germline CDR1 and CDR2 sequences are SGHNT and YYREEE (reference sequence). The germline V and J ends were trimmed by 7 bases and 0 bases, with 16 bases remaining between them. CDR3 length equals 16 residues. For the CDR3, the DNA is TGTGCCAGCCGACGCTCGGGGAGCTCAACTAATGAAAAACTGTTTTTT. Its translation is CASRRSGSSTNEKLFF.

At least ten counts were recorded for this clonotype. CDR3 bases: TGTGCCAGCAGCCCCCATGAGGGCTCAAATTCACCCCTCCACTTT. It yields the protein CASSPHEGSNSPLHF. The chain combines TRBV2 with TRBJ1-6; D is unclear. The CDR3 is made up of 15 amino acids. The germline V gene has CDR1 SNHLY and CDR2 FYNNEI. V was clipped by 6 bases and J by 7 bases, with 16 bases between them.

This clonotype appeared many times. The CDR3 loop reads CASSLTIWQPQHF. The CDR3 nucleotides read TGTGCCAGCAGTTTAACGATTTGGCAGCCCCAGCATTTT. The chain joins TRBV27 to TRBJ1-5, with D unclear. Trimming cost V 2 bases and J 7 bases, with 9 bases left between them. From germline, CDR1 is MNHEY and CDR2 SMNVEV (reference sequence). CDR3 size: 13 residues.

This clonotype was seen at least ten times. The rearrangement uses TRBV19 and TRBJ2-7; D may be TRBD1 or TRBD2 (5 bases each). There are 14 residues in the CDR3. CDR1 and CDR2 (germline): LNHDA, SQIVND (reference sequence). Trimming removed 4 bases at V and 6 bases at J, with 16 bases between. CDR3 in amino acids: CASSTRDGSGEQYF. For the CDR3, the DNA is TGTGCCAGTAGTACCCGGGACGGTTCTGGCGAGCAGTACTTC.

This clonotype was recorded once. The rearrangement joins TRBV18 to TRBJ2-4; perhaps TRBD2 as D (5 bases). V was trimmed by 6 bases and J by 0 bases, leaving 12 bases between them. Germline V gene data show CDR1 as KGHSH and CDR2 as LQKENI. The CDR3 extends over 15 amino acids. In DNA, the CDR3 is TGTGCCAGCTCGTTCGGGGTCGCAGCCAAAAACATTCAGTACTTC. This translates into CASSFGVAAKNIQYF. The whole variable domain, filled in from reference TRBV18 and TRBJ2-4, reads NAGVMQNPRHLVRRRGQEARLRCSPMKGHSHVYWYRQLPEEGLKFMVYLQKENIIDESGMPKERFSAEFPKEGPSILRIQQVVRGDSAAYFCASSFGVAAKNIQYFGAGTRLSVL.

This clonotype was seen ten or more times. The genes are TRBV7-9 and TRBJ1-2, with 8 nucleotides matching TRBD1. The CDR3 consists of 14 residues. The junction had 6 bases not matched to a gene; V was cut back by 5 bases and J by 4 bases. Germline loops: CDR1 SEHNR, CDR2 FQNEAQ (reference sequence). CDR3: CASSDRGQVYGYTF. CDR3 coding DNA: TGTGCCAGCAGCGACAGGGGACAAGTCTATGGCTACACCTTC. Based on the CDR3 plus reference TRBV7-9 and TRBJ1-2, the full variable domain is DTGVSQNPRHKITKRGQNVTFRCDPISEHNRLYWYRQTLGQGPEFLTYFQNEAQLEKSRLLSDRFSAERPKGSFSTLEIQRTEQGDSAMYLCASSDRGQVYGYTFGSGTRLTVV.

This clonotype was recorded many times. The genes are TRBV6-5 and TRBJ1-1; 7 positions match TRBD1. This CDR3 has 14 residues. In germline, CDR1 is MNHEY, CDR2 SVGAGI. J lost 1 base, V lost 5 bases, and 4 bases had no gene match. The CDR3 here is CASSMTGKNTEAFF. The CDR3, as DNA: TGTGCCAGCAGTATGACAGGGAAGAACACTGAAGCTTTCTTT.

The chain has TRBV29-1 and TRBJ2-7, with a tentative D call TRBD2 (6 bases). This CDR3 is 15 amino acids long. CDR1 and CDR2 from the germline V gene are SQVTM and ANQGSEA. V lost 2 bases and J 6 bases, leaving 20 bases between the germline ends. CDR3 in DNA: TGCAGCGTTGAAAGCAGGGAGGTCCCCTCTGGCGAGCAGTACTTC. Its translation: CSVESREVPSGEQYF.

This chain uses TRBV20-1 with TRBJ1-5; D is uncertain. The V gene's germline CDR1 is DFQATT and CDR2 SNEGSKA (reference sequence). This CDR3 spans 15 amino acids. Trimming removed 1 base from V and 10 bases from J, with 20 bases in between. The CDR3 sequence is CSARVSVGGNYPQHF. The CDR3, as DNA: TGCAGTGCTAGAGTTTCGGTGGGAGGCAATTATCCCCAGCATTTT.

This clonotype was observed at least ten times. The chain employs TRBV7-3 and TRBJ1-5; D is possibly TRBD1 (6 bases). The V and J ends lost 5 bases and 4 bases respectively, with 9 bases between them. The CDR3 has 13 amino acids. Germline V gene lookup returns CDR1 SGHTA and CDR2 FQGTGA. The CDR3 loop reads CASSPDRNQPQHF. In DNA, the CDR3 is TGTGCCAGCAGCCCCGACAGGAATCAGCCCCAGCATTTT.

This clonotype was recorded at least ten times. The V call is TRBV3-1, the J call TRBJ2-1; TRBD2 aligns across 7 bases. Germline V CDR1 and CDR2: LGHDT, YNNKEL (reference sequence). The V and J ends lost 9 bases and 6 bases, in that order; junction bases with no gene match: 14. This CDR3 has 15 residues. This CDR3 is CASLNAGGSPNEQFF. CDR3 coding DNA: TGTGCCAGTCTAAATGCGGGCGGGAGCCCCAATGAGCAGTTCTTC.

The table lists this clonotype with many counts. The V gene is TRBV24-1, the J gene TRBJ1-1; 7 positions match TRBD1. This CDR3 comprises 18 residues. Losses at the gene ends were 4 bases for V and 5 bases for J; bases not matched to a gene: 18. The germline V gene encodes CDR1 KGHDR and CDR2 SFDVKD. DNA for the CDR3: TGTGCCACCAGTGACGAAGACAGGGTTGTCACCTGGGGAACTGAAGCTTTCTTT. Translated: CATSDEDRVVTWGTEAFF.

This clonotype was seen repeatedly, ten times or more. The CDR3 here is CSARETSFTNKEAFF. The CDR3, as DNA: TGCAGTGCTAGAGAAACATCCTTTACTAACAAGGAAGCTTTCTTT. The rearrangement links TRBV20-1 to TRBJ1-1; unclear D gene. The length of the CDR3 is 15 residues. Germline CDR1 and CDR2: DFQATT and SNEGSKA (reference sequence). Trimming took off 0 bases at V and 8 bases at J, with 19 bases between the two ends.

The sample holds many counts of this clonotype. The chain employs TRBV5-1 and TRBJ1-6, with a weak D call TRBD1 (6 bases). Per the germline V gene, CDR1 is SGHRS and CDR2 is YFSETQ. The CDR3 runs 14 residues. V was pared by 6 bases and J by 10 bases, with 17 bases between. In nucleotides, the CDR3 is TGCGCCAGCAACTCGGGACAACCTAGATCACCCCTCCACTTT. This encodes CASNSGQPRSPLHF.

This clonotype was found many times. V is TRBV29-1 and J is TRBJ2-1, with 10 nucleotides matching TRBD1. The V segment lost 2 bases and the J segment 8 bases; nucleotides outside the gene matches: 3. Germline CDR1 reads SQVTM; CDR2 reads ANQGSEA. There are 13 residues in the CDR3. The chain's CDR3 is CSVERDRGDEQFF. CDR3 in DNA: TGCAGCGTTGAACGGGACAGGGGAGATGAGCAGTTCTTC.

This clonotype came up many times. The CDR3 is CASSFRETQYF. DNA for the CDR3: TGTGCCAGCAGTTTTAGAGAGACCCAGTACTTC. V gene TRBV6-2 or TRBV6-3 combines with J gene TRBJ2-5; D ambiguous. V was shortened by 4 bases and J by 4 bases, with 4 bases between the two germline ends. Per the germline V gene, CDR1 is MNHEY and CDR2 is SVGEGT. There are 11 residues in the CDR3.

There are many counts of this clonotype. The chain uses TRBV5-1 and TRBJ1-2; maybe TRBD1 (6 bases). The CDR3 runs 14 residues. CDR1 SGHRS and CDR2 YFSETQ come from the germline V gene. V shed 3 bases and J shed 4 bases, with 13 bases lying between them. CDR3 coding DNA: TGCGCCAGCAGCTCAGGGGACGGCACCTATGGCTACACCTTC. Amino acid sequence: CASSSGDGTYGYTF.

This clonotype occurred many times. The gene calls are TRBV29-1 and TRBJ1-4; no definite D call. Germline V CDR1 and CDR2: SQVTM, ANQGSEA. The V gene lost 3 bases and the J gene lost 8 bases, with 10 bases spanning the gap. The CDR3 covers 12 residues. Here the CDR3 reads CSVDGDGEKLFF. In nucleotides, the CDR3 is TGCAGCGTTGACGGGGATGGGGAAAAACTGTTTTTT.

This clonotype was picked up many times. The gene calls are TRBV9 and TRBJ1-2, with D tentatively TRBD1 (5 bases). Germline V gene data show CDR1 as SGDLS and CDR2 as YYNGEE. CDR3 size: 14 residues. Trimming removed 4 bases from V and 8 bases from J, with 18 bases in between. Here the CDR3 DNA reads TGTGCCAGCAGCTCCACGGACGGGGCTTGGGGCTACACCTTC. It is translated as CASSSTDGAWGYTF.

Many counts were recorded for this clonotype. The gene calls are TRBV5-1 and TRBJ1-3; TRBD1 is a possible D gene (5 bases). Looked up from germline, CDR1 is SGHRS and CDR2 is YFSETQ. V was trimmed by 0 bases and J by 0 bases, leaving 10 bases between them. CDR3 size: 16 residues. The CDR3 sequence: CASSLEGLSSGNTIYF. As DNA, the CDR3 is TGCGCCAGCAGCTTGGAGGGACTAAGCTCTGGAAACACCATATATTTT.